This entry lists 22 T cell receptor beta chains sequenced from one sample in a study of T cells after posttransplantation cyclophosphamide. Only in-frame clones appear in the TCRdb table, and some are missing; sequencing was by immunoSEQ multiplex PCR. This repertoire shows about 21,000 clones, roughly 98% found once; its top ten account for around 0.13%. The sequenced sample was naive CD8+ T cells sorted from PBMCs. The receptors shown here come from a man aged 35 to 55 in good health, CMV-negative, and a related stem cell transplant donor.

This clone was detected only once. The chain links TRBV6-5 to TRBJ2-1; TRBD1 matches 9 bases. J lost 7 bases, V lost 8 bases, and 6 bases had no gene match. From germline, CDR1 is MNHEY and CDR2 SVGAGI. The CDR3 runs to 13 residues. The CDR3 bases are TGTGCCAGCGGGACAGGGAGCGGGAATGAGCAGTTCTTC. Its translation is CASGTGSGNEQFF.

This clone was counted a single time. In DNA, the CDR3 is TGCGCCAGCAGCCCCACTAGCGTCTATGAGCAGTTCTTC. It encodes CASSPTSVYEQFF. This chain joins TRBV4-1 and TRBJ2-1, with 7 bases fitting TRBD2. J lost 8 bases, V lost 4 bases, and 5 bases had no gene match. The CDR3 has 13 amino acids. Germline-derived CDR1 and CDR2 are MGHRA and YSYEKL.

The chain joins TRBV5-1 to TRBJ2-7; D call uncertain. The CDR3 is made up of 12 amino acids. Germline lookup yields CDR1 SGHRS and CDR2 YFSETQ. Trimming took off 4 bases at V and 7 bases at J, with 12 bases between the two ends. The CDR3 coding sequence is TGCGCCAGCAGCCCGGCGGTCGGAGAGCAGTACTTC. This gives the protein CASSPAVGEQYF. The whole variable domain, remainder taken from reference TRBV5-1 and TRBJ2-7, is KAGVTQTPRYLIKTRGQQVTLSCSPISGHRSVSWYQQTPGQGLQFLFEYFSETQRNKGNFPGRFSGRQFSNSRSEMNVSTLELGDSALYLCASSPAVGEQYFGPGTRLTVT.

The chain joins TRBV7-8 to TRBJ2-1, with 10 bases fitting TRBD2. Germline CDR1 and CDR2: SGHVS and FQNEAQ. The CDR3 has 14 residues. J lost 6 bases, V lost 5 bases, and 4 bases had no gene match. CDR3 region: CASSPWTSGNEQFF. In nucleotides, the CDR3 is TGTGCCAGCAGCCCTTGGACTAGCGGCAATGAGCAGTTCTTC.

The chain employs TRBV5-1 and TRBJ1-3; D may be TRBD1 (6 bases). The CDR3 length is 15 residues. CDR1 and CDR2 from the germline V gene are SGHRS and YFSETQ. Trimming removed 4 bases at V and 0 bases at J, with 11 bases between. The CDR3 DNA reads TGCGCCAGCAGCCCCACCAGGGGCTCTGGAAACACCATATATTTT. This codes for CASSPTRGSGNTIYF.

This chain uses TRBV28 with TRBJ2-2; D possibly corresponds to TRBD1 (5 bases). The CDR3 is made up of 13 amino acids. The germline V gene has CDR1 MDHEN and CDR2 SYDVKM. The V end lost 5 bases, the J end lost 3 bases, and 7 bases lay between the germline ends. The CDR3 protein is CASSRQYTGELFF. DNA of the CDR3: TGTGCCAGCAGTAGACAGTACACCGGGGAGCTGTTTTTT.

In nucleotides, the CDR3 is TGTGCCACCAGACTAGCCATGAACACTGAAGCTTTCTTT. Translating it yields CATRLAMNTEAFF. V usage is TRBV15 and J usage is TRBJ1-1; D remains ambiguous. There are 13 residues in the CDR3. From germline, CDR1 is LNHNV and CDR2 YYDKDF (reference sequence). The V gene lost 6 bases and the J gene lost 0 bases, with 8 bases spanning the gap.

The chain couples TRBV11-2 to TRBJ2-5, with 13 bases fitting TRBD2. Germline V gene data show CDR1 as SGHAT and CDR2 as FQNNGV. V lost 6 bases to trimming and J lost 9 bases; unmatched junction nucleotides: 13. The CDR3 contains 16 residues. CDR3 protein: CASSDPGLAGNRAQYF. CDR3 DNA: TGTGCCAGCAGTGATCCGGGACTAGCGGGAAATCGGGCCCAGTACTTC.

The chain has TRBV6-5 and TRBJ2-3, with a weak D call TRBD2 (6 bases). CDR3 size: 13 residues. Per the germline V gene, CDR1 is MNHEY and CDR2 is SVGAGI. Trimming took off 4 bases at V and 4 bases at J, with 9 bases between the two ends. The chain's CDR3 is CASSWGLSDTQYF. DNA of the CDR3: TGTGCCAGCAGTTGGGGACTTTCAGATACGCAGTATTTT.

V and J are TRBV7-2 and TRBJ2-7, with D possibly being TRBD2 (6 bases). Germline V gene lookup returns CDR1 SGHTA and CDR2 FQGNSA. The CDR3 has 15 amino acids. Trimming removed 1 base from V and 0 bases from J, with 10 bases in between. The CDR3 sequence: CASSLEAGSSYEQYF. Written as DNA, the CDR3 is TGTGCCAGCAGCTTAGAAGCGGGTAGCTCCTACGAGCAGTACTTC.

V usage is TRBV5-1 and J usage is TRBJ2-7; TRBD1 is a possible D gene (5 bases). The germline V and J ends were trimmed by 0 bases and 3 bases, with 13 bases remaining between them. The CDR3 covers 15 residues. The germline V gene encodes CDR1 SGHRS and CDR2 YFSETQ. CDR3 loop: CASSLGQGLYYEQYF. The CDR3 DNA reads TGCGCCAGCAGCTTGGGGCAGGGCCTCTACTACGAGCAGTACTTC.

This rearrangement joins TRBV27 to TRBJ1-2, with 12 nucleotides matching TRBD1. The ends lost 3 bases at V and 7 bases at J; junction bases unmatched: 6. In germline, CDR1 is MNHEY, CDR2 SMNVEV (reference sequence). The CDR3 is made up of 15 amino acids. In nucleotides, the CDR3 is TGTGCCAGCAGTTTCCAGGGACAGGGGGCTTTTGGCTACACCTTC. Protein sequence: CASSFQGQGAFGYTF.

The chain combines TRBV7-9 with TRBJ1-3; 7 bases match TRBD1. CDR1 is SEHNR and CDR2 is FQNEAQ in the germline V gene (reference sequence). Trimming took 5 bases from V and 0 from J; bases not matched to a gene: 16. The CDR3 spans 19 residues. CDR3 DNA: TGTGCCAGCAGCGCCCCACCGGGACAGAGATTTGCCTCTGGAAACACCATATATTTT. It codes for CASSAPPGQRFASGNTIYF.

The count of this clone is one. This chain connects TRBV7-9 to TRBJ2-7, with 9 bases identical to TRBD1. CDR3 size: 14 residues. In germline, CDR1 is SEHNR, CDR2 FQNEAQ (reference sequence). The J segment lost 3 bases and the V segment lost 2 bases, leaving 2 bases of the junction unmatched. The CDR3 DNA reads as TGTGCCAGCAGCTTATCGGGACAGGGCTACGAGCAGTACTTC. Protein product: CASSLSGQGYEQYF.

CDR3 bases: TGTGCCACAACAGGGGGAAACACAGATACGCAGTATTTT. Translation gives CATTGGNTDTQYF. The chain employs TRBV7-9 and TRBJ2-3; TRBD1 matches 8 bases. The germline V gene encodes CDR1 SEHNR and CDR2 FQNEAQ (reference sequence). The CDR3 consists of 13 residues. V was pared by 10 bases and J by 2 bases, with 5 bases of the junction left unmatched.

The rearrangement uses TRBV4-2 and TRBJ2-3; D possibly corresponds to TRBD1 (6 bases). The V gene's germline CDR1 is LGHNA and CDR2 YNFKEQ. CDR3 length equals 16 residues. The V end lost 1 base, the J end lost 3 bases, and 14 bases lay between the germline ends. This CDR3 is CASSQGEGVLTDTQYF. The CDR3 DNA is TGTGCCAGCAGCCAAGGAGAGGGGGTATTGACAGATACGCAGTATTTT.

The V gene is TRBV27, the J gene TRBJ1-1; weak D call: TRBD1 (5 bases). Germline V lookup: CDR1 MNHEY, CDR2 SMNVEV (reference sequence). Between the trimmed V and J ends, which lost 6 bases and 7 bases, there was a span of 9 bases. The CDR3 runs 11 residues. CDR3 DNA sequence: TGTGCCAGCAGCGCAGGGATTGAAGCTTTCTTT. It specifies CASSAGIEAFF.

The chain employs TRBV10-3 and TRBJ1-1; 7 bases are shared with TRBD1. V was clipped by 4 bases and J by 0 bases; unmatched bases: 8. From germline, CDR1 is ENHRY and CDR2 SYGVKD. This CDR3 is built from 16 residues. The CDR3 loop is CAISATGSDMNTEAFF. For the CDR3, the DNA is TGTGCCATCAGTGCGACAGGGAGCGACATGAACACTGAAGCTTTCTTT.

The chain employs TRBV7-9 and TRBJ1-5; D not resolved. The CDR3 has 13 residues. From germline, CDR1 is SEHNR and CDR2 FQNEAQ (reference sequence). Trimming shortened V by 5 bases and J by 5 bases, and 10 bases separated the two germline ends. CDR3 coding DNA: TGTGCCAGCAGCCCCTACAGAGATCAGCCCCAGCATTTT. Protein: CASSPYRDQPQHF.

V and J are TRBV19 and TRBJ2-1, with TRBD2 identical over 7 bases. CDR3 length: 15 amino acids. The germline V gene encodes CDR1 LNHDA and CDR2 SQIVND (reference sequence). V gave up 3 bases and J gave up 9 bases; unmatched junction bases: 11. The CDR3 DNA is TGTGCCAGTAGTATCGTACTAGCGTTGGGCCGTGAGCAGTTCTTC. As protein: CASSIVLALGREQFF.

The chain is built from TRBV5-4 and TRBJ2-1; 9 positions agree with TRBD2. The CDR3 sequence is 15 residues long. V shed 5 bases, J shed 10 bases, and the junction held 13 bases outside the gene matches. Germline V gene sequence: CDR1 SGHNT, CDR2 YYREEE (reference sequence). The CDR3 loop is CASRMGERGAVEQFF. In DNA form, the CDR3 reads TGTGCCAGCAGGATGGGGGAGCGGGGGGCGGTCGAGCAGTTCTTC.

The chain uses TRBV4-2 and TRBJ2-1, with 7 bases lining up with TRBD2. V lost 0 bases and J lost 4; bases outside the gene matches: 6. The CDR3 is 16 amino acids. Germline-derived CDR1 and CDR2 are LGHNA and YNFKEQ. CDR3: CASSQDYREVYNEQFF. The CDR3 DNA follows: TGTGCCAGCAGCCAAGATTACCGGGAGGTTTACAATGAGCAGTTCTTC.